One sample yielded the 8 T cell receptor beta chains listed below, sequenced in a study of OX40 agonist ivuxolimab in advanced cancers. Assay: immunoSEQ multiplex PCR; the TCRdb copy retains only in-frame clones and omits some. This sample has about 81,000 clones, with approximately 94% found just once. This sample comprised CD4+ or CD8+ T cells sorted from blood, obtained in a trial of the OX40 agonist ivuxolimab. These receptors came from an adult with an advanced solid tumor such as melanoma, head and neck, liver or kidney cancer.

The chain links TRBV7-6 to TRBJ2-1, with D unresolved. Germline values: CDR1 SGHVS, CDR2 FNYEAQ. The CDR3 has 16 amino acids. V was trimmed by 2 bases and J by 0 bases, leaving 11 bases between them. In nucleotides, the CDR3 is TGTGCCAGCAGCTTAACGGATTATAGCTCCTACAATGAGCAGTTCTTC. It is translated as CASSLTDYSSYNEQFF.

J is TRBJ1-3 and V is TRBV11-2; D call uncertain. From germline, CDR1 is SGHAT and CDR2 FQNNGV. The germline V and J ends were trimmed by 0 bases and 4 bases, with 7 bases remaining between them. The CDR3 sequence is 14 residues long. CDR3 residues: CASSLEGFGNTIYF. In nucleotides, the CDR3 is TGTGCCAGCAGCTTAGAAGGGTTCGGAAACACCATATATTTT.

V and J are TRBV29-1 and TRBJ2-7; D is possibly TRBD1 (5 bases). CDR3 length equals 13 residues. V lost 2 bases to trimming and J lost 7 bases, with 15 bases between them. Germline CDR1 and CDR2: SQVTM and ANQGSEA. The CDR3: CSVEFGRVGEQYF. CDR3 in DNA: TGCAGCGTTGAATTTGGCAGGGTGGGTGAGCAGTACTTC.

V usage is TRBV12-5 and J usage is TRBJ1-5; 8 bases match TRBD1. Per germline, CDR1 LGHNT and CDR2 FRNRAP. This CDR3 has 14 residues. V was clipped by 4 bases and J by 1 base; unmatched bases: 0. The CDR3 DNA is TGTGCTAGTGGTTGGACAGGGAGCAATCAGCCCCAGCATTTT. Protein product: CASGWTGSNQPQHF.

This chain joins TRBV27 and TRBJ1-2; D gene ambiguous. Germline CDR1 MNHEY, CDR2 SMNVEV (reference sequence). The CDR3 has 13 amino acids. V lost 3 bases to trimming and J lost 2 bases, with 7 bases between them. CDR3 bases: TGTGCCAGCAGTTTTGGCCGGAACTATGGCTACACCTTC. Its translation: CASSFGRNYGYTF.

This chain links TRBV19 with TRBJ1-1, with D unresolved. This CDR3 is 14 amino acids long. Germline CDR1 and CDR2: LNHDA and SQIVND (reference sequence). V was pared by 3 bases and J by 3 bases, with 11 bases between. The CDR3 nucleotides are TGTGCCAGTAGTATCCAGCCTGTGGACACTGAAGCTTTCTTT. Protein sequence: CASSIQPVDTEAFF.

CDR3 in DNA: TGTGCCAGCGCGGCGGGGGAGACCCAGTACTTC. Encoded protein: CASAAGETQYF. This chain uses TRBV2 with TRBJ2-5; D perhaps matches TRBD2 (6 bases). Per the germline V gene, CDR1 is SNHLY and CDR2 is FYNNEI. There are 11 residues in the CDR3. Trimming stripped 8 bases from V and 5 bases from J, with 9 bases between.

The CDR3 loop reads CASSSEPGRGNQPQHF. The CDR3 nucleotides read TGCGCCAGCAGCTCCGAACCGGGACGAGGCAATCAGCCCCAGCATTTT. J is TRBJ1-5 and V is TRBV5-1; D may be TRBD1 (5 bases). V was clipped by 3 bases and J by 2 bases, with 15 bases between them. From germline, CDR1 is SGHRS and CDR2 YFSETQ. The CDR3 covers 16 residues.